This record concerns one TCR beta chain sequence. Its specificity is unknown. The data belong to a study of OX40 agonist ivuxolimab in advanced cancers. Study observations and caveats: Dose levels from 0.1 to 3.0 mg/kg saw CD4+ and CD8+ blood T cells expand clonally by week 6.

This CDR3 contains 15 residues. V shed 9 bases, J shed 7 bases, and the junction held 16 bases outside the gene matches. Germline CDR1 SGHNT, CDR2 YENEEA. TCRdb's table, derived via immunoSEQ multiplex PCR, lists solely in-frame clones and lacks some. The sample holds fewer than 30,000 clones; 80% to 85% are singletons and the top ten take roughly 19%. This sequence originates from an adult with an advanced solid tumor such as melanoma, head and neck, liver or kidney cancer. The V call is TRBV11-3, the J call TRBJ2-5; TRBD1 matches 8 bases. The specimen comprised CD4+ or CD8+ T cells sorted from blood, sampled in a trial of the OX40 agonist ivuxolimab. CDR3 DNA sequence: TGTGCCAGTTCTACCGGGACAGGAGGTTCCGGGACCCAGTACTTC. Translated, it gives CASSTGTGGSGTQYF.